A selection of T cell receptor beta chains follows, all from one sample in a study of read filtering for tumor transcriptome and immune sequencing. TCRdb re-analysed the reads in MiXCR, keeping a single row per CDR3 protein. The profile shows some 40,000 distinct CDR3 sequences, 13% to 15% of them singletons. Sequencing used a population of CD138-negative cells sorted from bone marrow. The receptors come from a donor at least 40 years old with multiple myeloma. Both conserved end residues are part of each CDR3. D genes are given only for firm matches. A row's size may be missing; if present it is once, few, many or a size class.

J	size	V	D	CDR3	DNA
TRBJ1-1	few	TRBV7-3	NA	CASSFGPGNTEAFF	NA
TRBJ2-3	NA	TRBV4-2	NA	CASSRGRADTQYF	TGTGCCAGCAGTAGGGGGAGGGCAGATACGCAGTATTTT
TRBJ1-1	many	TRBV6-6	TRBD1	CASSRQAGGGTEAFF	TGTGCCAGCAGTAGACAGGCAGGGGGTGGCACTGAAGCTTTCTTT
TRBJ2-2	many	TRBV11-3	NA	CASSFVVTGELFF	TGTGCCAGCAGCTTTGTAGTTACCGGGGAGCTGTTTTTT
TRBJ1-1	many	TRBV27	NA	CASSLQGVTEAFF	TGTGCCAGCAGTTTACAGGGAGTCACTGAAGCTTTCTTT
TRBJ1-2	many	TRBV20-1	NA	CSAPRQVDYGYTF	TGCAGTGCCCCTAGGCAGGTAGACTATGGCTACACCTTC
TRBJ1-1	many	TRBV11-3	NA	CASSLAGEAFF	TGTGCCAGCAGCTTAGCCGGCGAAGCTTTCTTT
TRBJ1-5	many	TRBV7-9	NA	CASSFQGNQPQHF	TGTGCCAGCAGCTTTCAGGGGAACCAGCCCCAGCATTTT
TRBJ1-4	many	TRBV7-8	NA	CASTPVGQIKRATNEKLFF	TGTGCCAGCACCCCCGTAGGACAGATAAAGCGTGCAACTAATGAAAAACTGTTTTTT
TRBJ2-2	many	TRBV7-9	TRBD2	CASSRSGGRGTGELFF	TGTGCCAGCAGCAGATCGGGGGGGCGAGGCACCGGGGAGCTGTTTTTT
TRBJ2-1	many	TRBV5-1	NA	CASSERTSLTYNEQFF	TGCGCCAGCAGCGAAAGGACATCTCTCACTTACAATGAGCAGTTCTTC
TRBJ1-1	many	TRBV6-5	NA	CASSYTPGNTEAFF	TGTGCCAGCAGTTACACCCCGGGGAACACTGAAGCTTTCTTT
TRBJ2-7	few	TRBV11-2	TRBD1	CASNPDRVYEQYF	TGTGCCAGCAACCCGGACAGGGTTTACGAGCAGTACTTC
TRBJ2-7	many	TRBV12-3/TRBV12-4	NA	CASSLSGAGAAF	TGTGCCAGCAGTTTAAGTGGGGCAGGGGCGGCGTTC
TRBJ2-3	many	TRBV5-1	TRBD2	CASSRTSGSTDTQYF	TGCGCCAGCAGCCGGACTAGCGGGAGCACAGATACGCAGTATTTT
TRBJ2-3	many	TRBV6-6	TRBD2	CASSTRLAEHTDTQYF	TGTGCCAGCAGTACCAGACTAGCGGAGCACACAGATACGCAGTATTTT
TRBJ2-1	NA	TRBV28	TRBD1	CASQGAGIIGDEQFF	TGTGCCAGTCAGGGGGCGGGGATTATCGGCGATGAGCAGTTCTTC
TRBJ1-5	many	TRBV10-3	NA	CAIGAREQGQPQHF	TGTGCCATCGGGGCAAGGGAACAAGGACAGCCCCAGCATTTT
TRBJ2-2	once	TRBV29-1	TRBD2	CSGCGTSGTTGELFF	TGTAGCGGATGTGGAACTAGCGGGACCACCGGGGAGCTGTTTTTT
TRBJ2-7	many	TRBV20-1	NA	CSAYLGSHREQYF	TGCAGTGCCTATTTGGGATCCCACCGCGAGCAGTACTTC
TRBJ2-7	many	TRBV20-1	NA	CSAGQSYEQYF	TGCAGTGCTGGACAGTCCTACGAGCAGTACTTC
TRBJ2-1	NA	TRBV6-2/TRBV6-3	TRBD2	CASRTLAGRERSYNEQFF	TGTGCCAGCAGGACACTAGCGGGAAGGGAACGATCCTACAATGAGCAGTTCTTC
TRBJ2-3	many	TRBV20-1	TRBD2	CSAFGTSGTPQYF	TGCAGTGCGTTCGGGACTAGCGGGACTCCGCAGTATTTT
TRBJ1-4	many	TRBV6-1	TRBD1	CASSRLQGSNEKLFF	TGTGCCAGCAGTAGACTACAGGGGTCTAATGAAAAACTGTTTTTT
TRBJ2-6	many	TRBV6-5	NA	CASNIYSGANVLTF	TGTGCCAGCAACATTTACTCTGGGGCCAACGTCCTGACTTTC
TRBJ2-7	many	TRBV5-1	TRBD1	CASSLRPGQGHYEQYF	TGCGCCAGCAGCTTAAGACCGGGACAGGGGCACTACGAGCAGTACTTC
TRBJ2-3	many	TRBV7-8	NA	CASSSQSRTDTQYF	TGTGCCAGCAGCTCACAGAGCCGCACAGATACGCAGTATTTT